These T cell receptor beta chains were read from a single sample in a study of graft-versus-host responses after intestinal transplantation. This table comes from immunoSEQ multiplex PCR, and its TCRdb copy is limited to in-frame clones, with some not included. The data contain 40,000 to 55,000 clones, 90% to 95% of them singletons. Here the sequenced sample was PBMCs, taken 524 days after transplant. Receptors originate from a human patient who received an intestinal transplant, so some T cells may come from the graft donor. Each CDR3 is given with its conserved first and last residue. The D gene is left open where the match is weak. Size is stated for part of the rows, as once, few or many counts, or as a class when the clone is expanded.

D gene,V gene,clone size,J gene,CDR3 protein,CDR3 DNA
TRBD1,TRBV27,-,TRBJ2-3,CASSTWTGGTDTQYF,TGTGCCAGCAGTACCTGGACAGGGGGCACAGATACGCAGTATTTT
-,TRBV2,-,TRBJ1-2,CASSDRGQDYGYTF,TGTGCCAGCAGTGACAGGGGCCAGGACTATGGCTACACCTTC
-,TRBV4-2,-,TRBJ1-2,CASSQIEGGLINYGYTF,TGTGCCAGCAGCCAAATCGAAGGGGGACTGATAAACTATGGCTACACCTTC
-,TRBV18,-,TRBJ2-7,CASSPPGSMSYEQYF,TGTGCCAGCTCACCACCCGGGTCCATGTCCTACGAGCAGTACTTC
-,TRBV15,-,TRBJ2-2,CATSREAAGELFF,TGTGCCACCAGCAGAGAGGCAGCCGGGGAGCTGTTTTTT
TRBD2,TRBV15,-,TRBJ2-1,CATSRPAGSYNEQFF,TGTGCCACCAGCAGACCAGCGGGGAGCTACAATGAGCAGTTCTTC
TRBD1,TRBV28,-,TRBJ1-5,CASSLDRGNQPQHF,TGTGCCAGCAGTTTAGACAGGGGCAATCAGCCCCAGCATTTT
-,TRBV19,-,TRBJ1-5,CASSMEGGQPQHF,TGTGCCAGTAGTATGGAAGGCGGACAGCCCCAGCATTTT
-,TRBV18,once,TRBJ2-2,CASSPLPPTGELFF,TGTGCCAGCTCACCACTCCCACCAACCGGGGAGCTGTTTTTT
-,TRBV10-3,-,TRBJ1-1,CAISESRGSNTEAFF,TGTGCCATCAGTGAGTCGAGGGGTTCGAACACTGAAGCTTTCTTT
-,TRBV19,-,TRBJ1-1,CASSIKKQAFF,TGTGCCAGTAGTATTAAGAAGCAAGCTTTCTTT
-,TRBV4-2,-,TRBJ1-3,CASSQGTGNTIYF,TGTGCCAGCAGCCAAGGGACTGGAAACACCATATATTTT
-,TRBV7-9,-,TRBJ2-5,CASSFFSGGETQYF,TGTGCCAGCAGCTTTTTTTCAGGTGGGGAGACCCAGTACTTC
-,TRBV28,-,TRBJ2-5,CASSTGAEETQYF,TGTGCCAGCAGCACCGGGGCTGAGGAGACCCAGTACTTC
TRBD2,TRBV4-2,-,TRBJ2-3,CASSPAPGLAALYTDTQYF,TGTGCCAGCAGCCCGGCCCCGGGACTAGCGGCCCTATACACAGATACGCAGTATTTT
TRBD1,TRBV18,-,TRBJ1-4,CASSQDRGDEKLFF,TGTGCCAGCTCACAGGACAGGGGCGATGAAAAACTGTTTTTT
TRBD2,TRBV6-5,-,TRBJ2-7,CASSYLAGVGYEQYF,TGTGCCAGCAGTTACTTAGCGGGAGTAGGCTACGAGCAGTACTTC
TRBD2,TRBV7-6,-,TRBJ2-7,CASSRAGGPYEQYF,TGTGCCAGCTCGAGAGCGGGAGGGCCCTACGAGCAGTACTTC
TRBD1,TRBV2,-,TRBJ2-5,CASSLRDSQETQYF,TGTGCCAGCAGCCTCCGGGACAGTCAAGAGACCCAGTACTTC
-,TRBV5-6,-,TRBJ2-4,CASSLGGSAKNIQYF,TGTGCCAGCAGCTTGGGGGGATCGGCCAAAAACATTCAGTACTTC
TRBD1,TRBV6-1,-,TRBJ2-7,CASSKGQGAYEQYF,TGTGCCAGCAGTAAGGGACAGGGGGCTTACGAGCAGTACTTC
-,TRBV29-1,-,TRBJ1-2,CSVGTAMGVYGYTF,TGCAGCGTTGGTACAGCCATGGGGGTCTATGGCTACACCTTC
TRBD1,TRBV18,-,TRBJ1-2,CASSPAPGQGNGYTF,TGTGCCAGCTCACCAGCCCCGGGACAGGGGAATGGCTACACCTTC
-,TRBV5-8,-,TRBJ1-2,CASTRPGRDYGYTF,TGTGCCAGCACCCGGCCCGGGAGAGACTATGGCTACACCTTC
TRBD2,TRBV6-6,-,TRBJ2-3,CATGYSGTIDTQYF,TGTGCCACGGGCTACAGCGGGACGATAGATACGCAGTATTTT
-,TRBV10-3,-,TRBJ2-1,CAIDTGYNEQFF,TGTGCCATCGACACAGGGTACAATGAGCAGTTCTTC
TRBD2,TRBV11-1,-,TRBJ2-7,CASSPNRLAGVLYEQYF,TGTGCCAGCAGCCCGAATCGGCTAGCGGGAGTGCTCTACGAGCAGTACTTC
-,TRBV30,once,TRBJ2-1,CAWDGTSYTYNEQFF,TGTGCCTGGGATGGTACGTCCTACACCTACAATGAGCAGTTCTTC
TRBD1,TRBV2,-,TRBJ1-1,CASRKTGAGSTEAFF,TGTGCCAGCAGGAAGACAGGGGCGGGGAGCACTGAAGCTTTCTTT
-,TRBV28,-,TRBJ2-7,CASTPVGGLGDEQYF,TGTGCCAGCACCCCGGTGGGGGGACTCGGGGACGAGCAGTACTTC
TRBD1,TRBV9,-,TRBJ1-2,CASSVTPGQGAGGYTF,TGTGCCAGCAGCGTAACCCCGGGACAGGGGGCGGGAGGCTACACCTTC
-,TRBV5-1,-,TRBJ2-7,CASRGGGENGQNYSYEQYF,TGCGCCAGCAGAGGGGGGGGCGAAAATGGACAGAACTACTCCTACGAGCAGTACTTC
-,TRBV5-1,-,TRBJ2-1,CASSSRLATNEQFF,TGCGCCAGCAGCTCTCGGCTAGCAACGAATGAGCAGTTCTTC
-,TRBV10-3,-,TRBJ2-1,CAISESDSYNEQFF,TGTGCCATCAGTGAGTCCGACAGCTACAATGAGCAGTTCTTC
-,TRBV7-9,-,TRBJ1-5,CASSLSSAGAGPQHF,TGTGCCAGCAGCTTATCGTCGGCAGGGGCCGGGCCCCAGCATTTT
-,TRBV7-2,-,TRBJ1-2,CASSAQMAGVRGYTF,TGTGCCAGCAGCGCCCAAATGGCGGGGGTTCGTGGCTACACCTTC
-,TRBV9,-,TRBJ2-7,CASSVAAHWEQYF,TGTGCCAGCAGCGTAGCCGCCCACTGGGAGCAGTACTTC
TRBD1,TRBV14,-,TRBJ1-1,CASSHRGHTEAFF,TGTGCCAGCAGCCACAGGGGGCACACTGAAGCTTTCTTT
TRBD1,TRBV27,-,TRBJ1-1,CASSETGSSTEAFF,TGTGCCAGCAGCGAGACAGGGAGTTCGACTGAAGCTTTCTTT
-,TRBV28,-,TRBJ1-5,CASSTDQPQHF,TGTGCCAGCAGTACAGATCAGCCCCAGCATTTT
TRBD2,TRBV5-1,-,TRBJ2-5,CASSLAGVLETQYF,TGCGCCAGCAGCTTAGCGGGGGTACTGGAGACCCAGTACTTC
TRBD2,TRBV7-2,-,TRBJ2-3,CASSFSGSTSTDTQYF,TGTGCCAGCAGCTTTAGCGGGAGTACTAGCACAGATACGCAGTATTTT
-,TRBV7-3,-,TRBJ2-5,CASSLSPQETQYF,TGTGCCAGCAGCTTATCTCCCCAAGAGACCCAGTACTTC
-,TRBV28,-,TRBJ2-6,CASSSLTGANVLTF,TGTGCCAGCAGTTCCCTAACTGGGGCCAACGTCCTGACTTTC
TRBD2,TRBV7-2,-,TRBJ2-7,CASSFGGRIGYEQYF,TGTGCCAGCAGCTTTGGCGGGAGGATAGGCTACGAGCAGTACTTC
-,TRBV5-1,-,TRBJ2-2,CASSLRDPGTGELFF,TGCGCCAGCAGCTTGCGGGACCCCGGCACCGGGGAGCTGTTTTTT
-,TRBV19,-,TRBJ1-6,CASSTRRQVGQIYSPLHF,TGTGCCAGTAGTACAAGAAGACAGGTCGGACAAATTTATTCACCCCTCCACTTT
-,TRBV11-2,-,TRBJ2-1,CASSSGSGLPEQFF,TGTGCCAGCAGCTCAGGTAGCGGACTCCCTGAGCAGTTCTTC
-,TRBV6-1,-,TRBJ2-1,CASSELRGPYNEQFF,TGTGCCAGCAGTGAACTCCGCGGGCCCTACAATGAGCAGTTCTTC
-,TRBV7-9,-,TRBJ2-7,CASSSDTEQYF,TGTGCCAGCAGTTCGGACACCGAGCAGTACTTC
-,TRBV4-3,-,TRBJ2-7,CASSRGLPGDEQYF,TGCGCCAGCAGCCGGGGACTTCCGGGGGACGAGCAGTACTTC